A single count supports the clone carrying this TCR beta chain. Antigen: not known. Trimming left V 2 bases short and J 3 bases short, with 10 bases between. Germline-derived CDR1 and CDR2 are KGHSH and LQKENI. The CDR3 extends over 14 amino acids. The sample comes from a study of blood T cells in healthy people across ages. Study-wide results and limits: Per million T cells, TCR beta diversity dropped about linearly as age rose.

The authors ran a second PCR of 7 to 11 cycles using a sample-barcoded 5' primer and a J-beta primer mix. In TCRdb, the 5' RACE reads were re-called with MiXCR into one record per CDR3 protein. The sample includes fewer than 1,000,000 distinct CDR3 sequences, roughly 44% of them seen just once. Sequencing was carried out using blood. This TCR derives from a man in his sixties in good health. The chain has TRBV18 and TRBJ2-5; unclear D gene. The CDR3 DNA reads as TGTGCCAGCTCACCAAGGTCCGTGGAAGAGACCCAGTACTTC. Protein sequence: CASSPRSVEETQYF.